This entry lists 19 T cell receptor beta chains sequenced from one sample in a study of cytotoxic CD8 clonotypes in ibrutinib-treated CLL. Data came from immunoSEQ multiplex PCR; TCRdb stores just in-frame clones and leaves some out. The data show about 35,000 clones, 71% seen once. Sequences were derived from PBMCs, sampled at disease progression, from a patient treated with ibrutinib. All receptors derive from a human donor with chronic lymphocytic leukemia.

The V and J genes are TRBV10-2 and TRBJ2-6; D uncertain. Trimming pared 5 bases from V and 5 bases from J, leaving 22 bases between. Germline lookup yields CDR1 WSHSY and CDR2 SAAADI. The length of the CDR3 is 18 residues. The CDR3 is CASSKGPTSNSRANVLTF. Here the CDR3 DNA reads TGCGCCAGCAGTAAGGGCCCCACTTCTAACAGTCGGGCCAACGTCCTGACTTTC.

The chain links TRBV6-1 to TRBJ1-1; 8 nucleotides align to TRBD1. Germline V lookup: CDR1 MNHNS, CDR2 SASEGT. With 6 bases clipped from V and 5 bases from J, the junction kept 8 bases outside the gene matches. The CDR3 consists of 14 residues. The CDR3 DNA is TGTGCCAGCAGGAAACGACAGGGGAGTACTGAAGCTTTCTTT. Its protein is CASRKRQGSTEAFF.

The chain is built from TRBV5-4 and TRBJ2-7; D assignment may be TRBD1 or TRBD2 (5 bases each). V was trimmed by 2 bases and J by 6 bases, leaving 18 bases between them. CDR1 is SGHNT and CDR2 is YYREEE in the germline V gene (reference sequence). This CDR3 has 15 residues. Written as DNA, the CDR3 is TGTGCCAGCAGCTTTTGGAGGCAGGGCGAGAGCGAGCAGTACTTC. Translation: CASSFWRQGESEQYF.

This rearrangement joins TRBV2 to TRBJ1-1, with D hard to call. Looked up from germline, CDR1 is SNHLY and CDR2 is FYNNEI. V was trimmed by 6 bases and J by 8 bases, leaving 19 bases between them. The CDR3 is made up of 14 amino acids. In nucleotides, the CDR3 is TGTGCCAGCAGCGAAACGGAACCCAGTCTAGAAGCTTTCTTT. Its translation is CASSETEPSLEAFF.

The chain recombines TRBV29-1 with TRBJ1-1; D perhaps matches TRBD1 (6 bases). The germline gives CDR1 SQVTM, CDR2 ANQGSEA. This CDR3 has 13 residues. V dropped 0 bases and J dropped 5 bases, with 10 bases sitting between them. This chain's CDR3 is CSVEEGGGTEAFF. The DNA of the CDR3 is TGCAGCGTTGAAGAAGGAGGGGGGACTGAAGCTTTCTTT.

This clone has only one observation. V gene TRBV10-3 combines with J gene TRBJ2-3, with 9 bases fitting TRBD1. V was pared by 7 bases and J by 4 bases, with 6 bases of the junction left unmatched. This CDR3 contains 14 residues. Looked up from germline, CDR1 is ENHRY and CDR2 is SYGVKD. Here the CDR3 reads CAINPGQGPDTQYF. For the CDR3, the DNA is TGTGCCATCAACCCGGGACAGGGTCCAGATACGCAGTATTTT.

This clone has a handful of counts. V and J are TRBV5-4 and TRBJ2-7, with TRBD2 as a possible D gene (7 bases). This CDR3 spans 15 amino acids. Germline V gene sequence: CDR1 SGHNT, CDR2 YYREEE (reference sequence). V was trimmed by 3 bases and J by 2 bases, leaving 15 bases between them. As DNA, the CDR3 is TGTGCCAGCAGCTCCATGGGGGGGGCTACCTACGAGCAGTACTTC. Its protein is CASSSMGGATYEQYF.

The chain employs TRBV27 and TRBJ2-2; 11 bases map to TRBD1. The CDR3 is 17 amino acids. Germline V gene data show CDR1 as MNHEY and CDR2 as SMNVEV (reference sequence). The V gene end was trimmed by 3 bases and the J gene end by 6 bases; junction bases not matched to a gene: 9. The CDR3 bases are TGTGCCAGCAGTTTTCTTGGGGGGACAGGGGGAGCCGGGGAGCTGTTTTTT. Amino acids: CASSFLGGTGGAGELFF.

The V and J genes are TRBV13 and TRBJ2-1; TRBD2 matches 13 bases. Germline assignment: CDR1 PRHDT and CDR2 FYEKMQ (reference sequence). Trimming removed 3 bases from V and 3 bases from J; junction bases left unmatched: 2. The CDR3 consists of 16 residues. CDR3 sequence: CASSFGTSGDYNEQFF. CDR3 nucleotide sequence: TGTGCCAGCAGCTTCGGGACTAGCGGGGACTACAATGAGCAGTTCTTC.

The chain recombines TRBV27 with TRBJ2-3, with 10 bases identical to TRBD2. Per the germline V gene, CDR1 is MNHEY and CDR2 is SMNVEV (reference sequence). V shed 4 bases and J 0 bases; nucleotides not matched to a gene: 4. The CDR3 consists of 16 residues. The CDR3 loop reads CASSWSGGASTDTQYF. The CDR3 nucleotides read TGTGCCAGCAGTTGGAGCGGGGGGGCCAGCACAGATACGCAGTATTTT.

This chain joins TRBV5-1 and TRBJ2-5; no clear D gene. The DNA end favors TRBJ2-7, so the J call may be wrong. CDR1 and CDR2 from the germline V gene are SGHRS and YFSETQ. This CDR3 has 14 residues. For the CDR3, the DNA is TGCGCCAGCAGCTTGGGGCCTAGAACCTCCGAGCAGTACTTC. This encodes CASSLGPRTSEQYF.

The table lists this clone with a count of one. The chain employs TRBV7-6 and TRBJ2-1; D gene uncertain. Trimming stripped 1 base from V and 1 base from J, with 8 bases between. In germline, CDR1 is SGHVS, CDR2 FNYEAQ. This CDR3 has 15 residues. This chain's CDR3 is CASSLGQTSYNEQFF. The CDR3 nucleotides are TGTGCCAGCAGCTTAGGGCAAACGTCCTACAATGAGCAGTTCTTC.

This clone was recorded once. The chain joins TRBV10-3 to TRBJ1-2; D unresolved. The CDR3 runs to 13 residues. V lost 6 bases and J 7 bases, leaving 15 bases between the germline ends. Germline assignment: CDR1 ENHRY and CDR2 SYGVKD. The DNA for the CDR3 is TGTGCCATCAGACCCGGGTTCTCTTCTGGCTACACCTTC. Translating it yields CAIRPGFSSGYTF.

CDR3 sequence (DNA): TGCAGCGTTGACGGGACAGGGGGCTACGAGCAGTACTTC. Encoded protein: CSVDGTGGYEQYF. The chain recombines TRBV29-1 with TRBJ2-7, with 11 bases aligning to TRBD1. The V gene end was trimmed by 3 bases and the J gene end by 3 bases; junction bases not matched to a gene: 1. Germline-derived CDR1 and CDR2 are SQVTM and ANQGSEA. The CDR3 sequence is 13 residues long.

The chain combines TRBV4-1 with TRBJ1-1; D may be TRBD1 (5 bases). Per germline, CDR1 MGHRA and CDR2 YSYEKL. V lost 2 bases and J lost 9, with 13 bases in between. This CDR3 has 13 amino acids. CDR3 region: CASSQLDTDKAFF. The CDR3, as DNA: TGCGCCAGCAGCCAACTGGACACTGACAAAGCTTTCTTT.

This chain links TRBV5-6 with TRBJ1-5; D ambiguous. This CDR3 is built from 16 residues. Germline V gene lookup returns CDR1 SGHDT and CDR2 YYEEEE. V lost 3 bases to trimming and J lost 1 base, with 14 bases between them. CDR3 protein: CASSSLSRPSNQPQHF. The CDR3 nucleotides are TGTGCCAGCAGCTCCCTGAGCAGGCCAAGCAATCAGCCCCAGCATTTT.

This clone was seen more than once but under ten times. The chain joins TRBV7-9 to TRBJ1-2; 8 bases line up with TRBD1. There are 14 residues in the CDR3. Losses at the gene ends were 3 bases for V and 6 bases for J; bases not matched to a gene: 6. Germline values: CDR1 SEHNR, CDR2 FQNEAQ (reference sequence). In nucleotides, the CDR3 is TGTGCCAGCAGCTTGCGACAGGGGCTGGATGGCTACACCTTC. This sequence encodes CASSLRQGLDGYTF.

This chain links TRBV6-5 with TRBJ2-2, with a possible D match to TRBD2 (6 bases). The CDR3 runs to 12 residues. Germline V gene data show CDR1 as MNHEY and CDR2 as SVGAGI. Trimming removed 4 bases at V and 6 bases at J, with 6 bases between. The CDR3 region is CASSWGAGELFF. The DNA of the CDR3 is TGTGCCAGCAGTTGGGGGGCCGGGGAGCTGTTTTTT.

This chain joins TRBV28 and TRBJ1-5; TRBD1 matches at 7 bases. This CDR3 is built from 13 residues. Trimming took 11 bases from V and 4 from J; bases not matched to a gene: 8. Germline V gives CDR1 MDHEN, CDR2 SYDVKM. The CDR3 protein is CAARDSFNQPQHF. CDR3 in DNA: TGTGCCGCACGGGACAGCTTTAATCAGCCCCAGCATTTT.